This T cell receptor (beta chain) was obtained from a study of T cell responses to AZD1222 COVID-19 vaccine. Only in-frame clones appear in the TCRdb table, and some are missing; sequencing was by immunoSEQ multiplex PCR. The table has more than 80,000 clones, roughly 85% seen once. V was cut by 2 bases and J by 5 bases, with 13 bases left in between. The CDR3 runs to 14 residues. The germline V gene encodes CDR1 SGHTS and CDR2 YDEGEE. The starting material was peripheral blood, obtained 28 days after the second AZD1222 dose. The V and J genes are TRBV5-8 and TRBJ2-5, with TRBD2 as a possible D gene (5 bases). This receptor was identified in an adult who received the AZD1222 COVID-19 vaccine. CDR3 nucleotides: TGTGCCAGCAGCTTAGCGGATAACCTCGAGACCCAGTACTTC. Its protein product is CASSLADNLETQYF.